Listed below are T cell receptor beta chains from one sample, sequenced in a study of somatic mutations in cytotoxic T cells in rheumatoid arthritis. The repertoire was sequenced with immunoSEQ multiplex PCR; TCRdb's copy has only in-frame clones and lacks some. The repertoire holds around 16,000 clones, with about four fifths as singletons. The sequenced material came from CD8+ T cells sorted from blood. These receptor sequences come from an adult with rheumatoid arthritis. Both conserved end residues are part of each CDR3. Fields, in order: V gene, J gene, CDR3 protein.

TRBV5-4	TRBJ2-2	CASSLAWDGAAGELFF
TRBV27	TRBJ2-1	CASGQYNEQFF
TRBV29-1	TRBJ2-7	CSVEKSPSEQYF
TRBV6-5	TRBJ2-1	CASRHDTNYNEQFF
TRBV6-5	TRBJ2-4	CASKKFGGAKNIQYF
TRBV4-1	TRBJ1-5	CASSQASGGSQPQHF
TRBV10-3	TRBJ1-6	CAISREDRVDNSPLHF
TRBV28	TRBJ1-5	CASRLPNRVESQPQHF
TRBV30	TRBJ1-1	CAWSVRGKSVRTGGKTEAFF
TRBV6-4	TRBJ2-1	CASSVKGSGGLLNEQFF
TRBV10-3	TRBJ2-6	CAISEQGVRSGANVLTF
TRBV6-1	TRBJ1-5	CASTELPRGWPQHF
TRBV4-1	TRBJ2-7	CASSQGSYEQYF
TRBV11-2	TRBJ2-2	CASSLELGGLNTGELFF
TRBV15	TRBJ1-3	CATSRDRGSGNTIYF
TRBV6-6	TRBJ1-4	CASSYSMAEKLFF
TRBV7-6	TRBJ2-7	CASSPDAHEQYF
TRBV7-9	TRBJ2-1	CASSRGVSSGGLNEQFF
TRBV4-1	TRBJ2-3	CASSQEDSTDTQYF
TRBV30	TRBJ1-4	CAWSPPLPTNEKLFF
TRBV27	TRBJ2-7	CASSISDGYEQYF
TRBV7-6	TRBJ2-3	CASSWTSGAGDTQYF
TRBV6-5	TRBJ1-5	CASSSGGNQPQHF
TRBV4-1	TRBJ2-1	CASSIQTSSYNEQFF
TRBV25-1	TRBJ1-5	CASSEGYSNQPQHF
TRBV7-3	TRBJ1-5	CASSLPGQMKDQPQHF
TRBV7-9	TRBJ1-2	CASSAGPNYGYTF